This T cell receptor (beta chain) was recovered during a study of blood T cell repertoires in COVID-19. This clone was picked up a small number of times. Sequencing was performed with immunoSEQ multiplex PCR; in TCRdb, only in-frame clones are kept and a portion is missing. This sample has tens of thousands of clones, with 88% found just once. The ends were cut back, 6 bases at V and 4 bases at J, with 10 bases in the middle. CDR3 length: 13 amino acids. Germline CDR1 reads SNHLY; CDR2 reads FYNNEI. J is TRBJ1-5 and V is TRBV2, with D maybe TRBD1 (5 bases). This TCR was sampled from a man aged 50 to 60 with active COVID-19. The specimen sequenced was peripheral blood. Written as DNA, the CDR3 is TGTGCCAGCAGACGACAGTTGAATCAGCCCCAGCATTTT. It is translated as CASRRQLNQPQHF. Together with reference TRBV2 and TRBJ1-5, the CDR3 gives the full variable domain: EPEVTQTPSHQVTQMGQEVILRCVPISNHLYFYWYRQILGQKVEFLVSFYNNEISEKSEIFDDQFSVERPDGSNFTLKIRSTKLEDSAMYFCASRRQLNQPQHFGDGTRLSIL.